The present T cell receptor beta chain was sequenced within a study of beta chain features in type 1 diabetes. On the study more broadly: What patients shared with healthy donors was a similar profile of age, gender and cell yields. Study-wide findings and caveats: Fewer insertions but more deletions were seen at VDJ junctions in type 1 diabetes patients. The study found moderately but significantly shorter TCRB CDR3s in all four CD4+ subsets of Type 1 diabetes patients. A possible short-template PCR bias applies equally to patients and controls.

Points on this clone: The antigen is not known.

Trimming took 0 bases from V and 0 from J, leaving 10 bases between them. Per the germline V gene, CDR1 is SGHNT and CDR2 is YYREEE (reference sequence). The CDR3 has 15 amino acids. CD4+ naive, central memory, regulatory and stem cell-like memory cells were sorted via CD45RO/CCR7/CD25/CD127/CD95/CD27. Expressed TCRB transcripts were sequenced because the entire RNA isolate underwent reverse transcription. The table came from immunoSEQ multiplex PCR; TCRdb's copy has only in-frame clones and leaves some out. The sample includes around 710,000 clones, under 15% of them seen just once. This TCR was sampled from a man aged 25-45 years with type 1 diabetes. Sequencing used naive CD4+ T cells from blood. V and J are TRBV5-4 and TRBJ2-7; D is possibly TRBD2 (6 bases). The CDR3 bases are TGTGCCAGCAGCTTGGTCGGAGGGCTCTCCTACGAGCAGTACTTC. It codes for CASSLVGGLSYEQYF.